This TCR beta chain appears in the sequencing data of a study of human T cells and chemical hapten exposure. About the study: Reading of the patch tests, which applied 0.01% DPC to the upper back, occurred at 6 days.

This CDR3 comprises 13 residues. V dropped 10 bases and J dropped 2 bases, with 12 bases sitting between them. The germline gives CDR1 MNHEY, CDR2 SVGAGI. Findings and limits, study-wide: Relative to controls, expanded TCRs formed significantly more large CDR3 similarity clusters. Donors were affected by alopecia, so their immune reaction might vary from that of healthy individuals. TCRs exceeding a frequency of 1 in 1000 stayed unchanged under DPC sensitization.

Time point given: patch test 1, 2 weeks after DPC sensitization. Treatment given: therapeutic diphenylcyclopropenone sensitization with weekly scalp DPC. This clonotype was counted at least ten times. Its antigen is unknown. Using its own MiXCR run on the RACE reads, TCRdb lists one record per CDR3 protein. The sample records roughly 360,000 distinct CDR3 sequences, approximately 5.1% being singletons. This sequence originates from a woman between 50 and 59 years old with alopecia areata. Some clones in this sample may be carry-over from other donors' samples. The gene calls are TRBV6-5 and TRBJ1-3; tentatively, D is TRBD1 (6 bases). This specimen consisted of whole blood, obtained in connection with sensitization to the hapten diphenylcyclopropenone (DPC). The CDR3 is CATLGGPGNTIYF. DNA of the CDR3: TGTGCCACTCTAGGGGGGCCTGGAAACACCATATATTTT.